The 2 T cell receptor beta chains below were found in one sample sequenced in a study of technical replicates of blood from several donors. Sequenced by immunoSEQ multiplex PCR; TCRdb stores in-frame clones only, minus some. This table holds around 90,000 clones, over 90% found once. Sequencing used T cells isolated from PBMCs. The receptor set was obtained from a human donor in good health.

The chain carries TRBV5-1 and TRBJ2-1; 8 bases align to TRBD2. With V trimmed by 4 bases and J by 0 bases, 3 bases remained unmatched. This CDR3 has 15 amino acids. Germline CDR1 reads SGHRS; CDR2 reads YFSETQ. CDR3 residues: CASSISGNSYNEQFF. CDR3 nucleotide sequence: TGCGCCAGCAGCATTAGCGGGAACTCCTACAATGAGCAGTTCTTC.

This chain connects TRBV9 to TRBJ2-7; the match to TRBD1 covers 9 bases. The junction had 0 bases not matched to a gene; V was cut back by 3 bases and J by 5 bases. The germline CDR1 and CDR2 sequences are SGDLS and YYNGEE. There are 12 residues in the CDR3. The CDR3 region has the DNA TGTGCCAGCAGCGGGGACAGGGACGAGCAGTACTTC. Its translation is CASSGDRDEQYF. Using reference TRBV9 and TRBJ2-7 for the parts outside the CDR3, the full variable domain is DSGVTQTPKHLITATGQRVTLRCSPRSGDLSVYWYQQSLDQGLQFLIQYYNGEERAKGNILERFSAQQFPDLHSELNLSSLELGDSALYFCASSGDRDEQYFGPGTRLTVT.